The rows below give T cell receptor beta chains drawn from one sample of a study of shared clonotypes between healthy human individuals. Profiling relied on immunoSEQ multiplex PCR, and the TCRdb table lists in-frame clones only, not all of them. This sample has some 240,000 clones, with over 60% found just once. Material: memory CD4+ T cells sorted from blood. These receptors were obtained from a man aged 30 to 45 in good health. Both conserved end residues are part of each CDR3. Fields, in order: CDR3 DNA, CDR3 protein, D gene, J gene, V gene, clone size. The D gene is left open where the match is weak. Only part of the rows carry a size: once, few, many, or a class if the clone is expanded.

CDR3nt: TGTGCCACCAGCAGAAGGTACAATGAGCAGTTCTTC
CDR3aa: CATSRRYNEQFF
d_gene: .
j_gene: TRBJ2-1
v_gene: TRBV15
abundance: once

CDR3nt: TGTGCCAGCAGTAAACTCGACAGGGGGCGTACTGAAGCTTTCTTT
CDR3aa: CASSKLDRGRTEAFF
d_gene: TRBD1
j_gene: TRBJ1-1
v_gene: TRBV28
abundance: few

CDR3nt: TGTGCCAGCAGTTTATGGGAGGGAGAGCAGTACTTC
CDR3aa: CASSLWEGEQYF
d_gene: .
j_gene: TRBJ2-7
v_gene: TRBV28
abundance: .

CDR3nt: TGTGCCAGCAGTTCACAGCGTGAAAAACTGTTTTTT
CDR3aa: CASSSQREKLFF
d_gene: .
j_gene: TRBJ1-4
v_gene: TRBV2
abundance: .

CDR3nt: TGTGCCAGCTCACTCCTATTAGGCAGCTACAATGAGCAGTTCTTC
CDR3aa: CASSLLLGSYNEQFF
d_gene: .
j_gene: TRBJ2-1
v_gene: TRBV18
abundance: .

CDR3nt: TGTGCCAGCAGTGAAAGGAGGAACTATGGCTACACCTTC
CDR3aa: CASSERRNYGYTF
d_gene: .
j_gene: TRBJ1-2
v_gene: TRBV6-5
abundance: .

CDR3nt: TGTGCCAGTAGTATAGATTTGCATACGCAGTATTTT
CDR3aa: CASSIDLHTQYF
d_gene: .
j_gene: TRBJ2-3
v_gene: TRBV19
abundance: .

CDR3nt: TGTGCCACCAGCAGAGATGAAGGGGGCGAGCAGTACTTC
CDR3aa: CATSRDEGGEQYF
d_gene: .
j_gene: TRBJ2-7
v_gene: TRBV15
abundance: .

CDR3nt: TGTGCCAGCAGCTTAACCCATCCGGGTTACACCGGGGAGCTGTTTTTT
CDR3aa: CASSLTHPGYTGELFF
d_gene: .
j_gene: TRBJ2-2
v_gene: TRBV7-8
abundance: .

CDR3nt: TGTGCCAGCAGCTTAATGGCAGGGAGCGAGCAGTACTTC
CDR3aa: CASSLMAGSEQYF
d_gene: .
j_gene: TRBJ2-7
v_gene: TRBV7-9
abundance: once

CDR3nt: TGTGCCATCAGTGATCTAGCTCGAGTCGAGGAGCTGTTTTTT
CDR3aa: CAISDLARVEELFF
d_gene: .
j_gene: TRBJ2-2
v_gene: TRBV10-3
abundance: .

CDR3nt: TGTGCCAGCTCACCGGGAGGGTATGAGCAGTTCTTC
CDR3aa: CASSPGGYEQFF
d_gene: TRBD2
j_gene: TRBJ2-1
v_gene: TRBV18
abundance: many

CDR3nt: TGTGCCAGCAGTGAGTCCAGGGTGAATCAGCCCCAGCATTTT
CDR3aa: CASSESRVNQPQHF
d_gene: .
j_gene: TRBJ1-5
v_gene: TRBV2
abundance: many

CDR3nt: TGTGCCAGCAGCGAGTCCGGGACAGGGGCCTACGAGCAGTACTTC
CDR3aa: CASSESGTGAYEQYF
d_gene: TRBD1
j_gene: TRBJ2-7
v_gene: TRBV9
abundance: .

CDR3nt: TGTGCCAGCTCCCTTCGGGGTAGCGGGAGTACAGATACGCAGTATTTT
CDR3aa: CASSLRGSGSTDTQYF
d_gene: TRBD2
j_gene: TRBJ2-3
v_gene: TRBV18
abundance: few

CDR3nt: TGTGCCAGCAGCTTAGATGGCCGGACTAGCGACTCCTACAATGAGCAGTTCTTC
CDR3aa: CASSLDGRTSDSYNEQFF
d_gene: TRBD2
j_gene: TRBJ2-1
v_gene: TRBV11-3
abundance: .

CDR3nt: TGTGCCAGCAGCTCCTCACCAGAGCAGTACTTC
CDR3aa: CASSSSPEQYF
d_gene: .
j_gene: TRBJ2-7
v_gene: TRBV7-6
abundance: .

CDR3nt: TGTGCCAGCAGCCAAGATCCGACAGGGAACACCGGGGAGCTGTTTTTT
CDR3aa: CASSQDPTGNTGELFF
d_gene: .
j_gene: TRBJ2-2
v_gene: TRBV4-2
abundance: .

CDR3nt: TGTGCCAGCAGTGAAGAACTCGGGCACTACACTGTCTTT
CDR3aa: CASSEELGHYTVF
d_gene: .
j_gene: TRBJ1-1
v_gene: TRBV2
abundance: few

CDR3nt: TGCGCCAGCAGCCGCCCCGAGCGACCCTACAATGAGCAGTTCTTC
CDR3aa: CASSRPERPYNEQFF
d_gene: .
j_gene: TRBJ2-1
v_gene: TRBV4-1
abundance: .

CDR3nt: TGTGCCAGCAGCGAAAACAGGGGCAGCAATCAGCCCCAGCATTTT
CDR3aa: CASSENRGSNQPQHF
d_gene: TRBD1
j_gene: TRBJ1-5
v_gene: TRBV6-1
abundance: .

CDR3nt: TGTGCCAGCAGCTTTAGCGGGTCAGATCTGAATACGCAGTATTTT
CDR3aa: CASSFSGSDLNTQYF
d_gene: TRBD2
j_gene: TRBJ2-3
v_gene: TRBV7-6
abundance: few

CDR3nt: TGTGCCAGTAGTCAAACAGATAACTCCTACGAGCAGTACTTC
CDR3aa: CASSQTDNSYEQYF
d_gene: .
j_gene: TRBJ2-7
v_gene: TRBV19
abundance: .

CDR3nt: TGTGCCAGCAGTTACCTGCAACAGGGGGATACGCAGTATTTT
CDR3aa: CASSYLQQGDTQYF
d_gene: TRBD1
j_gene: TRBJ2-3
v_gene: TRBV6-6
abundance: once

CDR3nt: TGTGCCAGCAGTGAGCGGACAGGGCGGAGCAATCAGCCCCAGCATTTT
CDR3aa: CASSERTGRSNQPQHF
d_gene: TRBD1
j_gene: TRBJ1-5
v_gene: TRBV6-1
abundance: .

CDR3nt: TGTGCCAGCAGTTACTCGAGGGTCCAGGGTGGCTACACCTTC
CDR3aa: CASSYSRVQGGYTF
d_gene: .
j_gene: TRBJ1-2
v_gene: TRBV6-5
abundance: .

CDR3nt: TGCAGCGTTCGGGCGGGCCCCTACGAGCAGTACTTC
CDR3aa: CSVRAGPYEQYF
d_gene: .
j_gene: TRBJ2-7
v_gene: TRBV29-1
abundance: once

CDR3nt: TGTGCCAGCAGCTTGGCTAGCGGGAGGGTTTGGCCCTACAATGAGCAGTTCTTC
CDR3aa: CASSLASGRVWPYNEQFF
d_gene: TRBD2
j_gene: TRBJ2-1
v_gene: TRBV5-5
abundance: .

CDR3nt: TGTGCCAGCAGTCTCGTGGGTAGCAGGTACCAAGAGACCCAGTACTTC
CDR3aa: CASSLVGSRYQETQYF
d_gene: .
j_gene: TRBJ2-5
v_gene: TRBV14
abundance: .

CDR3nt: TGTGCTAGTGCCCCCGGGGACTCACGCTACGAGCAGTACTTC
CDR3aa: CASAPGDSRYEQYF
d_gene: .
j_gene: TRBJ2-7
v_gene: TRBV12-5
abundance: few

CDR3nt: TGTGCCAGCAGCGAAACAGTCAAAGGAAGTGAAAAACTGTTTTTT
CDR3aa: CASSETVKGSEKLFF
d_gene: .
j_gene: TRBJ1-4
v_gene: TRBV7-9
abundance: .

CDR3nt: TGTGCCAGCAGCTATCAATTAGCGGGTGAAGAGACCCAGTACTTC
CDR3aa: CASSYQLAGEETQYF
d_gene: TRBD2
j_gene: TRBJ2-5
v_gene: TRBV7-2
abundance: .

CDR3nt: TGCGCCAGCAGCTTGGGGGTGGGGACAGTGACTGAAGCTTTCTTT
CDR3aa: CASSLGVGTVTEAFF
d_gene: TRBD1
j_gene: TRBJ1-1
v_gene: TRBV5-1
abundance: .

CDR3nt: TGTGCCAGCAGCCCGCCCCCGACAGGGGGGAGACCCCAAGAAGCAGATACGCAGTATTTT
CDR3aa: CASSPPPTGGRPQEADTQYF
d_gene: TRBD1
j_gene: TRBJ2-3
v_gene: TRBV13
abundance: .

CDR3nt: TGTGCCAGCAGCTTCCTCGCGGATCAGCCCCAGCATTTT
CDR3aa: CASSFLADQPQHF
d_gene: .
j_gene: TRBJ1-5
v_gene: TRBV7-9
abundance: many

CDR3nt: TGTGCCAGCAGCTTAAGTCGCGCCACAGATACGCAGTATTTT
CDR3aa: CASSLSRATDTQYF
d_gene: .
j_gene: TRBJ2-3
v_gene: TRBV7-2
abundance: .

CDR3nt: TGCGCCAGCAGCTTGAGGGGGACCACTGGAAACACCATATATTTT
CDR3aa: CASSLRGTTGNTIYF
d_gene: .
j_gene: TRBJ1-3
v_gene: TRBV5-1
abundance: .

CDR3nt: TGTGCCATCAGTGACGGGGGACTACGGAACAATGAGCAGTTCTTC
CDR3aa: CAISDGGLRNNEQFF
d_gene: TRBD2
j_gene: TRBJ2-1
v_gene: TRBV10-3
abundance: few

CDR3nt: TGTGCCAGTAGTATAGAAGGTTCGGGACAGCAGTATGGCTACACCTTC
CDR3aa: CASSIEGSGQQYGYTF
d_gene: TRBD1
j_gene: TRBJ1-2
v_gene: TRBV19
abundance: .

CDR3nt: TGTGCCAGCAGCGGAGGACTAACCAACCAAGAGACCCAGTACTTC
CDR3aa: CASSGGLTNQETQYF
d_gene: .
j_gene: TRBJ2-5
v_gene: TRBV5-4
abundance: many

CDR3nt: TGCAGCGTTGAGTCGGAAGAGGGCGTCTATGGCTACACCTTC
CDR3aa: CSVESEEGVYGYTF
d_gene: .
j_gene: TRBJ1-2
v_gene: TRBV29-1
abundance: few

CDR3nt: TGTGCCAGCAGCCTACCCGTGGGGAGTGAGCAGTTCTTC
CDR3aa: CASSLPVGSEQFF
d_gene: .
j_gene: TRBJ2-1
v_gene: TRBV28
abundance: .

CDR3nt: TGTGCCAGTAGTACAGGGGGTGGCTACACCTTC
CDR3aa: CASSTGGGYTF
d_gene: TRBD1
j_gene: TRBJ1-2
v_gene: TRBV19
abundance: .

CDR3nt: TGTGCCAGCAGCCAAGATCAGCTAGCGGGTGCTCGGGGCACCGGGGAGCTGTTTTTT
CDR3aa: CASSQDQLAGARGTGELFF
d_gene: TRBD2
j_gene: TRBJ2-2
v_gene: TRBV4-2
abundance: .

CDR3nt: TGTGCCAGCAGTGCGTCAGGGGAAGAACTGTTTTTT
CDR3aa: CASSASGEELFF
d_gene: .
j_gene: TRBJ1-4
v_gene: TRBV2
abundance: .

CDR3nt: TGTGCCAGCAGCTTGAGCGGGAGACTCTCCTACGAGCAGTACTTC
CDR3aa: CASSLSGRLSYEQYF
d_gene: TRBD2
j_gene: TRBJ2-7
v_gene: TRBV5-4
abundance: few

CDR3nt: TGTGCCAGCAGCGGGGGTCTCGTCTATGGCTACACCTTC
CDR3aa: CASSGGLVYGYTF
d_gene: .
j_gene: TRBJ1-2
v_gene: TRBV5-6
abundance: once

CDR3nt: TGTGCCAGCACCCAATATGCAGATACGCAGTATTTT
CDR3aa: CASTQYADTQYF
d_gene: .
j_gene: TRBJ2-3
v_gene: TRBV2
abundance: .

CDR3nt: TGTGCCAGCAGCTTAGTAGCCGACTACAGTCGCCTAAATGAAAAACTGTTTTTT
CDR3aa: CASSLVADYSRLNEKLFF
d_gene: .
j_gene: TRBJ1-4
v_gene: TRBV7-9
abundance: .